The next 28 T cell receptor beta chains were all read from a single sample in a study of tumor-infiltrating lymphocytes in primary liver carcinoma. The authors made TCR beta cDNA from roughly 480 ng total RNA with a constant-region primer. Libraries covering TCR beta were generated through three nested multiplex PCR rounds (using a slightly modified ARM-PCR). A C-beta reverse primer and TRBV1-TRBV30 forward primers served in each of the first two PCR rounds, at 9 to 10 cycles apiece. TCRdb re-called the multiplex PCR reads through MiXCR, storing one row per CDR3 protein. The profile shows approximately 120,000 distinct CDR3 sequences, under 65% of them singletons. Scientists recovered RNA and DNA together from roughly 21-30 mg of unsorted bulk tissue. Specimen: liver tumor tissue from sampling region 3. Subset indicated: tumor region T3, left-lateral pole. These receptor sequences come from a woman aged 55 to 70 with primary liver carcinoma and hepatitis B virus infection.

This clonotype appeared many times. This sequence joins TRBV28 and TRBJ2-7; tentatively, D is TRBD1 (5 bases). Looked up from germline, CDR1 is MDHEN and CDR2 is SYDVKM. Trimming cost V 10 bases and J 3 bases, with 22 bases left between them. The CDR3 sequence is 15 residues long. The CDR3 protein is CATTLPGHNLYEQYF. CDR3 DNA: TGTGCCACCACCCTCCCAGGGCATAACCTCTACGAGCAGTACTTC.

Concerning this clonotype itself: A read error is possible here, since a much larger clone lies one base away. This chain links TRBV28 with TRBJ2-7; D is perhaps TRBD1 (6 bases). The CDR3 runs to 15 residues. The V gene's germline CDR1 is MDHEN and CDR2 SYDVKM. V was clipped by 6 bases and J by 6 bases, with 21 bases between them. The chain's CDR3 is CASSPARGAVIEQYF. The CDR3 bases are TGTGCCAGCAGCCCGGCCAGGGGAGCGGTGATCGAGCAGTACTTC.

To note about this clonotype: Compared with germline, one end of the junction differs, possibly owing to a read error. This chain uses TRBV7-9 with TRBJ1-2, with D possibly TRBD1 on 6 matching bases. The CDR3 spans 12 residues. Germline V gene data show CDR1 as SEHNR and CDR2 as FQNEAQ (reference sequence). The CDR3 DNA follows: TGTGCCAGCAGCCCGGCAGGGGTCGGCTATACCTTC. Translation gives CASSPAGVGYTF.

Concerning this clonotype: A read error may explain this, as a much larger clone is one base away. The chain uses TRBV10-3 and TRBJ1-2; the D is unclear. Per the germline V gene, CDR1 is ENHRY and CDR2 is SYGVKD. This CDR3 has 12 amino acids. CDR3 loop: CAVSEVPDGYTF. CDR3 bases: TGTGCCGTCAGTGAAGTTCCCGATGGCTACACCTTC.

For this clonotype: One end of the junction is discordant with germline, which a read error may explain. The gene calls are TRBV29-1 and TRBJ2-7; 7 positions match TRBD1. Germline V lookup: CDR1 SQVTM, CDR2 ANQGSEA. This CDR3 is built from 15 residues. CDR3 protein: CSVAARGSGSCEQYF. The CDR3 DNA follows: TGCAGCGTTGCCGCCAGGGGGTCTGGCTCCTGCGAGCAGTACTTC.

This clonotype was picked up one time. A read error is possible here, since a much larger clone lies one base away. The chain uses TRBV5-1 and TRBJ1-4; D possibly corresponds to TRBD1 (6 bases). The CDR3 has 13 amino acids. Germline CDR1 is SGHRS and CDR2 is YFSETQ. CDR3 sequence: CASRERGAEKMFF. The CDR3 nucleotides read TGCGCCAGCAGGGAACGGGGGGCTGAAAAAATGTTTTTT.

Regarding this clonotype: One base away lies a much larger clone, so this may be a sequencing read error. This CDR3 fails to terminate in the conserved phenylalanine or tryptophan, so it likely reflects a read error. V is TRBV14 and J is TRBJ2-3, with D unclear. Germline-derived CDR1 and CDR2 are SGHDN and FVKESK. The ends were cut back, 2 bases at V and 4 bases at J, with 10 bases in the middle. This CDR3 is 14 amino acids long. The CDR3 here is CASSQHLIPDTQYY. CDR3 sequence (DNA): TGTGCCAGCAGCCAACACTTGATCCCAGATACGCAGTATTAT.

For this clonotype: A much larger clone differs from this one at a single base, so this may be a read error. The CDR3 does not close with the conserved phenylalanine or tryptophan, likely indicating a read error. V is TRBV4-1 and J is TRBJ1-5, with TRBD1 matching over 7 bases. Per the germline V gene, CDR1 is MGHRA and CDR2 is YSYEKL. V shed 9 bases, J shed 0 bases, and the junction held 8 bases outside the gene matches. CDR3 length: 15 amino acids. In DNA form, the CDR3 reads TGCGCCAGTATCGACAGGGAAGGTAGCAATCAGCCCCAGCATCTT. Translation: CASIDREGSNQPQHL.

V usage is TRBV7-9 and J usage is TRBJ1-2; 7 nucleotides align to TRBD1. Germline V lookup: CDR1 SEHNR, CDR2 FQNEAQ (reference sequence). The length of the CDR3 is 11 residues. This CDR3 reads CATGNDYGYTF. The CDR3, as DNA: TGTGCGACAGGGAATGACTATGGCTACACCTTC.

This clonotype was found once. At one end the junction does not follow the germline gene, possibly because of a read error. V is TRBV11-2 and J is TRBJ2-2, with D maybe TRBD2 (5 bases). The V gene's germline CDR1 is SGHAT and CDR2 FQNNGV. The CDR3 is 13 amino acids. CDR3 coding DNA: TGTGCCAGCAGCTACGCGAACACCGGGGAGTTGTTTTTT. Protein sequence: CASSYANTGELFF.

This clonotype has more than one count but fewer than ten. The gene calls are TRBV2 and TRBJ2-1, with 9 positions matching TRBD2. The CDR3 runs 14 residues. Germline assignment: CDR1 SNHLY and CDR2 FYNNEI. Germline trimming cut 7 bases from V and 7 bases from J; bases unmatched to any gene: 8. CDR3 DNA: TGTGCCAGCATGAGCGGGGGGCGGGGGAATGAGCAGTTCTTC. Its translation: CASMSGGRGNEQFF. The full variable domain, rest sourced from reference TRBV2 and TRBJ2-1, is EPEVTQTPSHQVTQMGQEVILRCVPISNHLYFYWYRQILGQKVEFLVSFYNNEISEKSEIFDDQFSVERPDGSNFTLKIRSTKLEDSAMYFCASMSGGRGNEQFFGPGTRLTVL.

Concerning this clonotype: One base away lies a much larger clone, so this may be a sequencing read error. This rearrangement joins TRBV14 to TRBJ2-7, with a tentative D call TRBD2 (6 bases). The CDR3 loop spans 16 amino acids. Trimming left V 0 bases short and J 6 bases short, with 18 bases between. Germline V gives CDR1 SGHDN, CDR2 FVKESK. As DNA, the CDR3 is TGTGCCAGCAGCCAAGATGGCGGGAAGGCCAGCGCCGAGCAGTACTTC. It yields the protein CASSQDGGKASAEQYF.

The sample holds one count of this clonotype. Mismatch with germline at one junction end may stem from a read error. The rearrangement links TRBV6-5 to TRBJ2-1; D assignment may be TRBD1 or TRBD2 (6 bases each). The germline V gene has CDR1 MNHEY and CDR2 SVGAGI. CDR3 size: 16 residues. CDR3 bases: TGTGCCAGAAGTTCTCCCGGGGGCGGGACGGGCAATGTGCAGTTCTTC. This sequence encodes CARSSPGGGTGNVQFF.

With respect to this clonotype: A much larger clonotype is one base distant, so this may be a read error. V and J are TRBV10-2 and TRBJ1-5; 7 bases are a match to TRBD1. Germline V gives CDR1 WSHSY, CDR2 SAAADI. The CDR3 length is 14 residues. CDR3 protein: CTSRGDGDNQPQHF. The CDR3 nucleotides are TGCACCAGCAGGGGGGACGGAGACAATCAGCCCCAGCATTTT.

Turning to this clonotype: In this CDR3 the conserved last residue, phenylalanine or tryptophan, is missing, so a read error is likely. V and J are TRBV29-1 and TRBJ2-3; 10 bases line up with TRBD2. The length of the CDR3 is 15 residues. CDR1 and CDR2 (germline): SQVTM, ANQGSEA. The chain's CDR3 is CSLEPTSGSTDTQYY. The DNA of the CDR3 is TGCAGCCTTGAACCGACTAGCGGGAGCACAGATACGCAGTATTAT.

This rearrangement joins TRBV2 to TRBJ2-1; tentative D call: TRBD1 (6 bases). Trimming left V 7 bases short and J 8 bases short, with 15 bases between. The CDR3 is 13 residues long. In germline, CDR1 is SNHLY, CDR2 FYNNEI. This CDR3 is CASKAPRQDEQFF. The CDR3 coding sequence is TGTGCCAGCAAGGCCCCCAGACAGGATGAGCAGTTCTTC.

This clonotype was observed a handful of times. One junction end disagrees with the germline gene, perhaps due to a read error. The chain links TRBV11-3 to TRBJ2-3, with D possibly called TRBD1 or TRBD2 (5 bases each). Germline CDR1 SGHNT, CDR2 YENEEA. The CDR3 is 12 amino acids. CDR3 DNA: TGTGCTAGCAACTTCCGGGACGATACGCAGTATTTT. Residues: CASNFRDDTQYF.

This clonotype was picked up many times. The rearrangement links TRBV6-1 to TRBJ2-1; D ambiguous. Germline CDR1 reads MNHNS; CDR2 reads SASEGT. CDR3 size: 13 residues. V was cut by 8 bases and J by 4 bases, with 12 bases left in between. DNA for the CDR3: TGTGCCAGCTTCTTAGGGATATACAATGAGCAGTTCTTC. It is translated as CASFLGIYNEQFF.

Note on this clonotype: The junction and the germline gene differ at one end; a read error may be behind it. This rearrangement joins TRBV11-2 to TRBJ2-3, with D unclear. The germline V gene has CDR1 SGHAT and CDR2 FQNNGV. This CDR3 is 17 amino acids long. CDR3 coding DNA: TGTGCCAGCAGCCTGAATCGCTGGAGCTGGTTAGGAGATACCCAGTATTTT. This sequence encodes CASSLNRWSWLGDTQYF.

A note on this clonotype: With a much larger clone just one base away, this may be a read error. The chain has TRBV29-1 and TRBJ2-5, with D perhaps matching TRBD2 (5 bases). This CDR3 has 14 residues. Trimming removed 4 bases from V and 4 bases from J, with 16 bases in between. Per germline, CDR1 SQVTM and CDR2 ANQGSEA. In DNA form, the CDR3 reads TGCAGCGTTGGAAGCAGGAGCGGATCAGAGACCCAGTACTTC. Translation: CSVGSRSGSETQYF.

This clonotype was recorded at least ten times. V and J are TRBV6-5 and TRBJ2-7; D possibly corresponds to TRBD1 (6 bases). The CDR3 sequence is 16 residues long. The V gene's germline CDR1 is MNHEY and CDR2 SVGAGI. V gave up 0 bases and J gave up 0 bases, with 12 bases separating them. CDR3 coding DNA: TGTGCCAGCAGTTACTCGACGGAGACAGGCTCCTACGAGCAGTACTTC. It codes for CASSYSTETGSYEQYF.

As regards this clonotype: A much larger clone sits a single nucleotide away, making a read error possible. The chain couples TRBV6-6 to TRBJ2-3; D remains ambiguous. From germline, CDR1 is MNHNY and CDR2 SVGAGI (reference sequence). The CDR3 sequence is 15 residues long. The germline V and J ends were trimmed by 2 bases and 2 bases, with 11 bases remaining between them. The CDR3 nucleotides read TGTGCCAGCAGTTACCCAGTGGGAACCACAGATACGCAGTATTTT. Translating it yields CASSYPVGTTDTQYF.

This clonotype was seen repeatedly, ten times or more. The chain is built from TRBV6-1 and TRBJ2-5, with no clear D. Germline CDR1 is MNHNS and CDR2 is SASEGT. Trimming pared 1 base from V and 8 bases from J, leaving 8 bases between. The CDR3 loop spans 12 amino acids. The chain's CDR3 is CASSEEPPTQYF. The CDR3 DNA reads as TGTGCCAGCAGTGAAGAGCCCCCAACCCAGTACTTC.

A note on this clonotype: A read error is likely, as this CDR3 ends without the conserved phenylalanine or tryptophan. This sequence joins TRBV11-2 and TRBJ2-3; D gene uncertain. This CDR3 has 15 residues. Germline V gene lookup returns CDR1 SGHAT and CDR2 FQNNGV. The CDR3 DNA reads TGTGCCAACAGCCCCACCTCTCCTAGCACAGATACGCAGTATCTT. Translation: CANSPTSPSTDTQYL.

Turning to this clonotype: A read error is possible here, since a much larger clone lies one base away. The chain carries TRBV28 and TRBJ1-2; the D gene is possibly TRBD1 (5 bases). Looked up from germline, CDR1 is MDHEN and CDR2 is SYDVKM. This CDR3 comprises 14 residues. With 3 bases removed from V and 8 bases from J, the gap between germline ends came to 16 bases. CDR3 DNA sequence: TGTGCCAGCAGTTTTGGGACCGCTGCGCGGGGCTACACCTTC. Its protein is CASSFGTAARGYTF.

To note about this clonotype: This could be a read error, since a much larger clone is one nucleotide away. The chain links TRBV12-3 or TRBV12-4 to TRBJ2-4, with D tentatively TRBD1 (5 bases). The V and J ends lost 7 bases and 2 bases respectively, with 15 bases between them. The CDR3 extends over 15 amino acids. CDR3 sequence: CASNRATGTKNIQYF. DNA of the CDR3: TGTGCCAGCAATCGGGCCACAGGAACCAAAAACATTCAGTACTTC.

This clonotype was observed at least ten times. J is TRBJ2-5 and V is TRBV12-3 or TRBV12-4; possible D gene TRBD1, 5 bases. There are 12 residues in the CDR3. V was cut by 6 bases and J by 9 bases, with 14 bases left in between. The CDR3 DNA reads TGTGCCAGCAGCTTGACCCAAGGGGCCCAGTACTTC. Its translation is CASSLTQGAQYF.

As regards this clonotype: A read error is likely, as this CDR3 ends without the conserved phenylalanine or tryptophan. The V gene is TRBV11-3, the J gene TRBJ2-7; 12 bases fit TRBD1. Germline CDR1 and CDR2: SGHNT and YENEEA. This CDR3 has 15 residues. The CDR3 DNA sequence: TGTGGCAGCAACCCCGGGACAGGGGGCAACTACGAGCAGTACTAC. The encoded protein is CGSNPGTGGNYEQYY.